The 25 T cell receptor beta chains below were found in one sample sequenced in a study of CD8+CD57+ T cells in acquired aplastic anemia. Profiles of TCR beta VDJ and CDR3 were generated from a genomic DNA template. MiXCR was run by TCRdb on the reads, yielding one entry per CDR3 protein. The sample lists over 150,000 distinct CDR3 sequences; around half were seen once. Sequenced: sorted CD4+, CD8+, or CD8+CD57+ T cells (not recorded which) from PBMCs. These receptors all stem from a human donor in good health, serving as a control.

This clonotype was counted many times. The rearrangement joins TRBV5-1 to TRBJ2-3, with no clear D. Germline V gene lookup returns CDR1 SGHRS and CDR2 YFSETQ. The CDR3 runs to 17 residues. Trimming left V 4 bases short and J 1 base short, with 19 bases between. CDR3 coding DNA: TGCGCCAGCAGCCTCGGTCCTTTCGGTGGGGGCACAGATACGCAGTATTTT. Protein sequence: CASSLGPFGGGTDTQYF.

With respect to this clonotype: With a much larger clone just one base away, this may be a read error. Here the CDR3 reads CSALDSFNEELFF. DNA for the CDR3: TGCAGTGCTTTGGACAGTTTTAATGAAGAACTGTTTTTT. The J gene is TRBJ1-4, the V gene TRBV20-1, with D possibly matching TRBD1 (6 bases). The length of the CDR3 is 13 residues. Germline lookup yields CDR1 DFQATT and CDR2 SNEGSKA (reference sequence).

The chain joins TRBV5-6 to TRBJ1-6; D uncertain. Germline assignment: CDR1 SGHDT and CDR2 YYEEEE. The CDR3 is made up of 14 amino acids. The V end lost 1 base, the J end lost 10 bases, and 12 bases lay between the germline ends. CDR3: CASSLMVGSSPLHF. For the CDR3, the DNA is TGTGCCAGCAGCTTGATGGTGGGATCCTCACCCCTCCACTTT.

The chain is built from TRBV2 and TRBJ2-7, with D hard to call. CDR3 length: 15 residues. Germline CDR1 SNHLY, CDR2 FYNNEI. V was clipped by 5 bases and J by 0 bases, with 14 bases between them. This CDR3 is CASSYLGPLSYEQYF. CDR3 coding DNA: TGTGCCAGCAGTTATCTAGGGCCCCTCTCCTACGAGCAGTACTTC.

This clonotype has a count of ten or more. This chain connects TRBV20-1 to TRBJ1-3; D is unclear. V dropped 1 base and J dropped 0 bases, with 13 bases sitting between them. The length of the CDR3 is 16 residues. Germline-derived CDR1 and CDR2 are DFQATT and SNEGSKA (reference sequence). The CDR3 loop is CSARGRRGYSGNTIYF. The CDR3 coding sequence is TGCAGTGCTAGAGGGCGCCGGGGATACTCTGGAAACACCATATATTTT.

The chain joins TRBV7-8 to TRBJ2-3, with D possibly matching TRBD1 (5 bases). The CDR3 is 17 amino acids. Trimming left V 2 bases short and J 2 bases short, with 17 bases between. Germline V gene lookup returns CDR1 SGHVS and CDR2 FQNEAQ. This CDR3 reads CASSLSRLGRHTDTQYF. CDR3 DNA sequence: TGTGCCAGCAGCTTAAGTCGTCTGGGGCGACACACAGATACGCAGTATTTT.

This clonotype was counted ten times or more. In nucleotides, the CDR3 is TGTGCCAGCAGTCCCTCTACGGGACAGCACTACAATGAGCAGTTCTTC. The encoded protein is CASSPSTGQHYNEQFF. This chain joins TRBV6-5 and TRBJ2-1; TRBD1 matches at 7 bases. Trimming cost V 5 bases and J 3 bases; bases outside gene matches: 10. Germline loops: CDR1 MNHEY, CDR2 SVGAGI. There are 16 residues in the CDR3.

This clonotype was counted at least ten times. V gene TRBV10-3 combines with J gene TRBJ1-2; maybe TRBD1 (6 bases). The V gene lost 4 bases and the J gene lost 8 bases, with 20 bases spanning the gap. The V gene's germline CDR1 is ENHRY and CDR2 SYGVKD. The CDR3 length is 15 residues. The DNA for the CDR3 is TGTGCCATCAGTGGCAAGACCGGGACATTTGGCGGCTACACCTTC. Translation gives CAISGKTGTFGGYTF.

This clonotype was recorded at least ten times. The chain uses TRBV2 and TRBJ2-2, with D unclear. The CDR3 loop spans 14 amino acids. Germline assignment: CDR1 SNHLY and CDR2 FYNNEI. V was trimmed by 7 bases and J by 7 bases, leaving 16 bases between them. The CDR3 here is CASTSVAQFGELFF. DNA for the CDR3: TGTGCCAGCACCTCCGTGGCCCAGTTCGGGGAGCTGTTTTTT.

This clonotype was recorded many times. The rearrangement uses TRBV7-9 and TRBJ1-1; D not resolved. Germline loops: CDR1 SEHNR, CDR2 FQNEAQ (reference sequence). This CDR3 contains 13 residues. V was pared by 1 base and J by 7 bases, with 10 bases between. The CDR3 nucleotides read TGTGCCAGCAGCTTAGAAGTGCGGGGTGAAGCTTTCTTT. Its protein product is CASSLEVRGEAFF. The full variable domain, completed using reference TRBV7-9 and TRBJ1-1, is DTGVSQNPRHKITKRGQNVTFRCDPISEHNRLYWYRQTLGQGPEFLTYFQNEAQLEKSRLLSDRFSAERPKGSFSTLEIQRTEQGDSAMYLCASSLEVRGEAFFGQGTRLTVV.

The genes are TRBV15 and TRBJ2-1; D may match TRBD1 or TRBD2 (6 bases each). The germline gives CDR1 LNHNV, CDR2 YYDKDF (reference sequence). CDR3 length: 17 residues. The V gene lost 1 base and the J gene lost 8 bases, with 21 bases spanning the gap. CDR3 residues: CATSRGGAGAENYEQFF. CDR3 nucleotides: TGTGCCACCAGCAGAGGGGGGGCAGGGGCGGAGAACTATGAGCAGTTCTTC.

This clonotype was detected ten times or more. The chain carries TRBV29-1 and TRBJ2-1; TRBD1 matches at 9 bases. The CDR3 consists of 12 residues. Germline V gene sequence: CDR1 SQVTM, CDR2 ANQGSEA. This chain's CDR3 is CSGQGTFNEQFF. CDR3 DNA: TGCAGTGGACAGGGGACCTTCAATGAGCAGTTCTTC.

The gene calls are TRBV19 and TRBJ1-2; 11 positions match TRBD1. With V trimmed by 7 bases and J by 4 bases, 5 bases remained unmatched. CDR3 size: 14 residues. Germline lookup yields CDR1 LNHDA and CDR2 SQIVND (reference sequence). The CDR3 spells CASKRDRGSYGYTF. CDR3 nucleotides: TGTGCCAGTAAGAGGGACAGGGGGAGCTATGGCTACACCTTC.

The V and J genes are TRBV7-4 and TRBJ2-7; D possibly corresponds to TRBD2 (5 bases). V lost 5 bases and J lost 0, with 29 bases in between. The CDR3 runs 20 residues. CDR1 SGHVT and CDR2 SQSDAQ come from the germline V gene. The CDR3 nucleotides read TGTGCCAGCAGCCCCAGTTTCGGGCTAGCCGATAGTGTGAGCTCCTACGAGCAGTACTTC. This encodes CASSPSFGLADSVSSYEQYF. Using reference TRBV7-4 and TRBJ2-7 for the parts outside the CDR3, the full variable domain is GAGVSQSPRYKVAKRGRDVALRCDSISGHVTLYWYRQTLGQGSEVLTYSQSDAQRDKSGRPSGRFSAERPERSVSTLKIQRTEQGDSAVYLCASSPSFGLADSVSSYEQYFGPGTRLTVT.

This chain connects TRBV10-3 to TRBJ2-7, with 11 bases lining up with TRBD1. Germline loops: CDR1 ENHRY, CDR2 SYGVKD. CDR3 length: 16 residues. V dropped 6 bases and J dropped 3; count of bases not matched to a gene: 10. The CDR3 DNA is TGTGCCATCAGCGAAACCGGGACAGGGGGGCACTACGAGCAGTACTTC. Residues: CAISETGTGGHYEQYF.

This chain connects TRBV10-3 to TRBJ1-2; 8 bases are shared with TRBD1. Trimming took 5 bases from V and 6 from J; bases not matched to a gene: 11. The V gene's germline CDR1 is ENHRY and CDR2 SYGVKD. This CDR3 is 15 amino acids long. The CDR3 DNA reads TGTGCCATCAGTCCCGACAGGGGCCAGGAGGATGGCTACACCTTC. Its translation is CAISPDRGQEDGYTF.

The chain combines TRBV7-7 with TRBJ2-3; 7 bases are a match to TRBD2. Per germline, CDR1 SSHAT and CDR2 FNYEAQ (reference sequence). This CDR3 is built from 14 residues. V was pared by 5 bases and J by 5 bases, with 7 bases of the junction left unmatched. As DNA, the CDR3 is TGTGCCAGCAGCCCTAGCGGAGGCATAGATACGCAGTATTTT. Protein: CASSPSGGIDTQYF.

This clonotype was seen a single time. J is TRBJ2-5 and V is TRBV9; TRBD1 or TRBD2 may be the D gene (5 bases each). This CDR3 region has 14 residues. Per germline, CDR1 SGDLS and CDR2 YYNGEE. Between the trimmed V and J ends, which lost 0 bases and 5 bases, there was a span of 11 bases. Written as DNA, the CDR3 is TGTGCCAGCAGCGTAGTCGAGGGGATGGAGACCCAGTACTTC. Translated: CASSVVEGMETQYF. Looking up the rest from reference TRBV9 and TRBJ2-5 gives the full variable domain: DSGVTQTPKHLITATGQRVTLRCSPRSGDLSVYWYQQSLDQGLQFLIQYYNGEERAKGNILERFSAQQFPDLHSELNLSSLELGDSALYFCASSVVEGMETQYFGPGTRLLVL.

This clonotype was detected once. The rearrangement joins TRBV6-5 to TRBJ1-6, with TRBD1 matching 7 bases. Germline trimming cut 6 bases from V and 9 bases from J; bases unmatched to any gene: 8. Germline CDR1 MNHEY, CDR2 SVGAGI. CDR3 size: 14 residues. The CDR3 region has the DNA TGTGCCAGCAGGACGGAGCAGGGGGGTTCACCCCTCCACTTT. It codes for CASRTEQGGSPLHF.

This rearrangement joins TRBV7-6 to TRBJ2-1, with D possibly TRBD2 on 5 matching bases. The CDR3 totals 16 residues. Looked up from germline, CDR1 is SGHVS and CDR2 is FNYEAQ. V was pared by 3 bases and J by 0 bases, with 12 bases between. The CDR3, as DNA: TGTGCCAGCAGCTTCCAAACTGAGGGCTCCTACAATGAGCAGTTCTTC. It yields the protein CASSFQTEGSYNEQFF. The full variable domain, in which reference TRBV7-6 and TRBJ2-1 provide the parts outside the CDR3, is GAGVSQSPRYKVTKRGQDVALRCDPISGHVSLYWYRQALGQGPEFLTYFNYEAQQDKSGLPNDRFSAERPEGSISTLTIQRTEQRDSAMYRCASSFQTEGSYNEQFFGPGTRLTVL.

Notes on this clonotype: A much larger clone lies a single base off, so this may be a read error. The V call is TRBV3-1, the J call TRBJ1-4; 8 positions match TRBD1. Germline-derived CDR1 and CDR2 are LGHDT and YNNKEL (reference sequence). This CDR3 has 15 amino acids. Germline trimming cut 1 base from V and 12 bases from J; bases unmatched to any gene: 10. The CDR3 coding sequence is TGTGCCAGCAGCCAAGTCGGCAGGGGGCGCGAAGAACTGTTTTTT. Amino acid sequence: CASSQVGRGREELFF.

The CDR3 spells CASSFFVSGNTIYF. The CDR3 nucleotides are TGTGCCAGCAGTTTCTTCGTCTCTGGAAACACCATATATTTT. The chain carries TRBV28 and TRBJ1-3; D call uncertain. This CDR3 is 14 amino acids long. Trimming stripped 3 bases from V and 0 bases from J, with 6 bases between. Germline CDR1 and CDR2: MDHEN and SYDVKM. Looking up the rest from reference TRBV28 and TRBJ1-3 gives the full variable domain: DVKVTQSSRYLVKRTGEKVFLECVQDMDHENMFWYRQDPGLGLRLIYFSYDVKMKEKGDIPEGYSVSREKKERFSLILESASTNQTSMYLCASSFFVSGNTIYFGEGSWLTVV.

The chain combines TRBV7-9 with TRBJ2-5; the match to TRBD1 covers 10 bases. The CDR3 loop spans 14 amino acids. Germline CDR1 SEHNR, CDR2 FQNEAQ (reference sequence). J lost 5 bases, V lost 5 bases, and 5 bases had no gene match. CDR3 nucleotides: TGTGCCAGCAGCCAGGACAGGGGGAGGGAGACCCAGTACTTC. It codes for CASSQDRGRETQYF. The variable domain in full, completed from reference TRBV7-9 and TRBJ2-5, reads DTGVSQNPRHKITKRGQNVTFRCDPISEHNRLYWYRQTLGQGPEFLTYFQNEAQLEKSRLLSDRFSAERPKGSFSTLEIQRTEQGDSAMYLCASSQDRGRETQYFGPGTRLLVL.

On this clonotype: The germline gene is not matched at one end of the junction; a read error may be the cause. The chain carries TRBV5-4 and TRBJ1-1; D is uncertain. The V gene's germline CDR1 is SGHNT and CDR2 YYREEE (reference sequence). The CDR3 runs to 13 residues. The CDR3 sequence is CASSTPGNTEASF. CDR3 DNA sequence: TGTGCCAGCAGCACCCCGGGGAACACTGAAGCTTCCTTC.

There are many counts of this clonotype. This chain links TRBV6-2 or TRBV6-3 with TRBJ2-5; D is possibly TRBD2 (5 bases). From germline, CDR1 is MNHEY and CDR2 SVGEGT. V lost 2 bases, J lost 2 bases, and 12 bases lay in between. The CDR3 has 15 amino acids. The CDR3 sequence: CASSYISEPQETQYF. CDR3 sequence (DNA): TGTGCCAGCAGTTACATTAGCGAACCGCAAGAGACCCAGTACTTC.